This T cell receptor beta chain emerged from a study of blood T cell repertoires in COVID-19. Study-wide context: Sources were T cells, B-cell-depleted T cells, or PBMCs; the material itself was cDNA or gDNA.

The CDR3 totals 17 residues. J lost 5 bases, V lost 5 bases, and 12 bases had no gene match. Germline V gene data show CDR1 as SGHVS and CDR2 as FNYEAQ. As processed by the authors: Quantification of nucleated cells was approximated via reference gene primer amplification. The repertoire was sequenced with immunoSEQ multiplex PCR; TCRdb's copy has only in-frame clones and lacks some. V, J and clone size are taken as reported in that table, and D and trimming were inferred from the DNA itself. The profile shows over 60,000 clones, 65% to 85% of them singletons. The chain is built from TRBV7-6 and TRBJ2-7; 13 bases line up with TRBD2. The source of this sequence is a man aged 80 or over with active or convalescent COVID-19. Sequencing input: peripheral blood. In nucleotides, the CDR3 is TGTGCCAGCAGCAATGGGACTAGCGGGAAGGTTCGCCACGAGCAGTACTTC. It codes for CASSNGTSGKVRHEQYF.